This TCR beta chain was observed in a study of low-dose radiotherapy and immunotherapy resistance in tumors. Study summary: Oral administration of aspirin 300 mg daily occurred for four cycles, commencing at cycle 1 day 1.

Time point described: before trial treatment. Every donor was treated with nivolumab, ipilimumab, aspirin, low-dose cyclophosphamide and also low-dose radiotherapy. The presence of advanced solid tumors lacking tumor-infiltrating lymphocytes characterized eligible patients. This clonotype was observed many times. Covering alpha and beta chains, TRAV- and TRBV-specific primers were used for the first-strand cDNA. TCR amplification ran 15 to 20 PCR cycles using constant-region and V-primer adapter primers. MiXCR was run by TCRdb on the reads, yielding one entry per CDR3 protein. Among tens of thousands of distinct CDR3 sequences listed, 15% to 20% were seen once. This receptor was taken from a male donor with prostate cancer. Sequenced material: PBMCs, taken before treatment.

CDR3 protein: CASAIENDYGYTF. As DNA, the CDR3 is TGTGCTAGTGCCATAGAAAATGACTATGGCTACACCTTC. The chain couples TRBV12-5 to TRBJ1-2; D not resolved. Trimming cost V 7 bases and J 3 bases, with 12 bases left between them. CDR3 length: 13 amino acids. Germline CDR1 and CDR2: LGHNT and FRNRAP.